Detailed here is one T cell receptor beta chain. This clone has more than one count but fewer than ten. No cognate antigen has been identified for it. Base qualities are not at hand, and no much larger clone is one base apart. The sample has other DNA sequences that encode this CDR3 too. At the junction V is shortened by 3 bases and J by 1 base, with 7 bases in between. CDR1 and CDR2, looked up from the germline V gene (reference sequence), are LNHDA and SQIVND. The CDR3 sequence holds 15 residues, the cysteine and phenylalanine included. CDR3 DNA only is kept here, 45 bases in frame from base 1. These data belong to a study of beta chain features in type 1 diabetes (dated by TCRdb to 2016 to 2019). In the study overall: No differences in mean age, gender distribution, total cell number or subset yield were found between patients and healthy donors. A total of roughly 110 million sorted cells were examined across all samples, and the number of cells per subset was strongly correlated with RNA yield. The study compared TCRB repertoires of sorted circulating CD4+ T cell subsets between recently diagnosed type 1 diabetes patients and matched healthy donors. Naive and central memory subsets were obtained from all 30 or so donors, but regulatory and stem cell-like memory subsets were isolated from only 8 patients and roughly 8 healthy donors.

All of the isolated RNA was reverse transcribed with the High Capacity cDNA Reverse Transcription Kit, so expressed TCRB transcripts were sequenced. Naive, central memory and regulatory T cell samples underwent deep immunoSEQ sequencing, averaging around 4 million total reads per sample. Sorted cells were lysed in RLT buffer, and RNA was extracted using DNase-treated RNeasy Micro or Mini kits according to cell number. Each cell subset was processed separately to prevent cross-contamination, with patient and healthy donor samples processed together. The immunoSEQ multiplex PCR was used to amplify TCRB sequences from cDNA, generating 87-bp fragments that spanned the CDR3 region. Amplicons were sequenced on the Illumina HiSeq platform. The authors' analysis ran thus. PCR bias was corrected computationally using synthetic template baselines, and reads within Hamming distance 2 were collapsed, with unmergeable singletons discarded. Reads were aligned against IMGT so that V, D and J genes, CDR3 length and insertions or deletions at six rearrangement sites could be assigned. Clonotype counts were normalized to sorted cell number within each subset before computing true diversity and Gini coefficients with the tcR R package. The overlap coefficient, calculated on TCRB nucleotide sequences, was used to measure repertoire sharing. Out-of-frame TCRB sequences from naive cells were analyzed as a proxy for the pre-selection repertoire. Drawn from immuneACCESS, this table holds only the in-frame rearrangements with V and J called that TCRdb kept. Clones are partly lost; checked studies trace under half to an unresolved V gene and leave the rest unexplained. V and J calls plus clone size are reproduced from that table; the DNA served to infer D and trimming. This sample comprises about 260,000 clones, about 20% of them detected only once. The top ten clones comprise 0.025% to 0.035% of the sample.

Paper-wide results and their limitations: Only small numbers of individuals were included in the HLA sub-analyses, which left unresolved whether HLA type had any influence on TCRB rearrangement. At VDJ recombination sites, patients with type 1 diabetes made fewer insertions and deleted more nucleotides, a pattern implying thymic rearrangement abnormalities. Shorter templates might have been favored by PCR, but patient and control samples were amplified and corrected together, so both groups would have been affected equally by any skew. Type 1 diabetes patients showed a moderate but significant shortening of TCRB CDR3 length in all four CD4+ subsets. The naive, central memory and regulatory TCRB repertoires appeared to resemble one another more closely among patients than among healthy donors. Sequencing cDNA rather than genomic DNA could over-represent highly expressing activated cells, although activation and CD3 levels did not differ between groups.

Each donor gave one peripheral blood draw, around 0.12 L on average, collected into heparinised tubes. Naive, central memory, regulatory and stem cell-like memory CD4+ T cells were sorted on a BD FACSAria II using a panel including CD45RO, CCR7, CD25, CD127, CD95 and CD27. All sorted populations exceeded 95% purity. PBMCs were separated immediately by Lymphoprep density gradient centrifugation and were stained directly, without being cultured. So that batch effects would be minimized, each experiment stained and sorted samples in pairs, pairing one healthy donor with one patient. Here the chain combines TRBV19 and TRBJ2-6, with TRBD2 tentatively as D gene (5 bases match). The specimen sequenced was naive CD4+ T cells from blood. The cell subset or site label here, explained by the study, means: true naive CD4+ T cells. The origin of this receptor is a woman between 40 and 50 years old with type 1 diabetes. The CDR3 reads CASSIGGSGANVLTF. The nucleotide sequence reads TGTGCCAGTAGTATCGGCGGGTCTGGGGCCAACGTCCTGACTTTC.